These 26 T cell receptor beta chains share one sample of origin, sequenced in a study of blood T cells in healthy people across ages. The use of a sample-barcoded 5' primer and a J-beta primer mix characterized a second PCR of roughly 6 to 11 cycles. MiXCR, applied by TCRdb to the 5' RACE reads, yields one record per CDR3 protein. This table holds roughly 830,000 distinct CDR3 sequences, under 80% found once. The sample was blood. The receptors shown here come from a man aged 25-40 years in good health.

This clonotype was detected only a few times. V usage is TRBV3-1 and J usage is TRBJ2-3, with D unclear. This CDR3 spans 13 amino acids. Trimming removed 0 bases from V and 6 bases from J, with 7 bases in between. Germline V CDR1 and CDR2: LGHDT, YNNKEL (reference sequence). In DNA, the CDR3 is TGTGCCAGCAGCCAAGAGGGCGCGGATACGCAGTATTTT. This codes for CASSQEGADTQYF.

V is TRBV6-1 and J is TRBJ2-3; D gene ambiguous. This CDR3 is built from 14 residues. Germline V lookup: CDR1 MNHNS, CDR2 SASEGT. V lost 6 bases, J lost 2 bases, and 12 bases lay in between. This CDR3 reads CASRDGSSTDTQYF. Written as DNA, the CDR3 is TGTGCCAGCAGGGATGGTAGTTCCACAGATACGCAGTATTTT.

This clonotype was seen just once. The chain carries TRBV10-3 and TRBJ2-4; no reliable D call. TRBJ2-7 explains the end of the DNA better; the J call may be wrong. CDR3 length: 12 residues. Germline loops: CDR1 ENHRY, CDR2 SYGVKD. This CDR3 reads CAISGSQYEQYF. CDR3 coding DNA: TGTGCCATCAGCGGCTCGCAGTACGAGCAGTACTTC.

The rearrangement links TRBV4-3 to TRBJ2-2; D gene uncertain. The V end lost 0 bases, the J end lost 7 bases, and 9 bases lay between the germline ends. The CDR3 length is 14 residues. The germline gives CDR1 LGHNA, CDR2 YSLEER. CDR3 in amino acids: CASSQDSQDGELFF. The CDR3 DNA follows: TGCGCCAGCAGCCAAGATTCGCAGGACGGGGAGCTGTTTTTT.

J is TRBJ2-1 and V is TRBV20-1; D may match TRBD1 or TRBD2 (6 bases each). In germline, CDR1 is DFQATT, CDR2 SNEGSKA (reference sequence). This CDR3 is 17 amino acids long. The germline V and J ends were trimmed by 1 base and 6 bases, with 22 bases remaining between them. CDR3 sequence (DNA): TGCAGTGCTAGAGGTGCGGGGCGAGGGGGTCGAGGCAATGAGCAGTTCTTC. Its protein is CSARGAGRGGRGNEQFF.

The rearrangement links TRBV3-1 to TRBJ1-2, with TRBD1 as a possible D gene (6 bases). From germline, CDR1 is LGHDT and CDR2 YNNKEL (reference sequence). Trimming took 2 bases from V and 6 from J, leaving 13 bases between them. The CDR3 spans 14 residues. The CDR3 protein is CASSQPEGGNGYTF. The DNA of the CDR3 is TGTGCCAGCAGCCAACCCGAGGGGGGGAATGGCTACACCTTC.

The chain couples TRBV6-2 or TRBV6-3 to TRBJ2-1; 9 bases fit TRBD2. Germline lookup yields CDR1 MNHEY and CDR2 SVGEGT. CDR3 length equals 15 residues. Germline trimming cut 6 bases from V and 4 bases from J; bases unmatched to any gene: 7. The CDR3 region is CASRVRAGGYNEQFF. CDR3 bases: TGTGCCAGCAGGGTTCGGGCGGGGGGGTACAATGAGCAGTTCTTC.

The CDR3 coding sequence is TGTGCCAGCAGCGCAGCCGGGGTATCCTACGAGCAGTACTTC. Translated, it gives CASSAAGVSYEQYF. The V call is TRBV7-9, the J call TRBJ2-7; D might be TRBD2 (5 bases). Trimming removed 5 bases from V and 1 base from J, with 12 bases in between. CDR3 length equals 14 residues. The V gene's germline CDR1 is SEHNR and CDR2 FQNEAQ (reference sequence).

This clonotype was seen only a few times. The chain links TRBV4-3 to TRBJ2-7, with D uncertain. The CDR3 consists of 15 residues. V dropped 0 bases and J dropped 5 bases, with 14 bases sitting between them. Germline V CDR1 and CDR2: LGHNA, YSLEER. CDR3 amino acids: CASSQERGLVDEQYF. Here the CDR3 DNA reads TGCGCCAGCAGCCAAGAAAGAGGTCTAGTCGACGAGCAGTACTTC.

The chain is built from TRBV6-1 and TRBJ2-4; 7 bases align to TRBD1. The DNA end lines up better with TRBJ2-7; the J call may be wrong. The CDR3 has 15 amino acids. Germline lookup yields CDR1 MNHNS and CDR2 SASEGT. The CDR3 sequence is CASSELGTASYEQYF. CDR3 DNA sequence: TGTGCCAGCAGTGAGCTTGGGACAGCCTCTTACGAGCAGTACTTC.

This clonotype was recorded a few times. V gene TRBV29-1 combines with J gene TRBJ2-6; no firm D call. V was cut by 0 bases and J by 4 bases, with 13 bases left in between. The CDR3 runs 16 residues. Germline V gene sequence: CDR1 SQVTM, CDR2 ANQGSEA. DNA for the CDR3: TGCAGCGTTGAAGAGCCAGAGGATCTCGGGGCCAACGTCCTGACTTTC. Translating gives CSVEEPEDLGANVLTF.

The chain uses TRBV12-3 or TRBV12-4 and TRBJ2-7, with D maybe TRBD2 (6 bases). Trimming shortened V by 8 bases and J by 2 bases, and 16 bases separated the two germline ends. This CDR3 contains 14 residues. The CDR3 region has the DNA TGTGCCAGCGGTACGACGGGAGTTACCTACGAGCAGTACTTC. Protein: CASGTTGVTYEQYF.

This clonotype was detected only once. Given a much more abundant clone one base away, this may be a read error. This chain connects TRBV27 to TRBJ2-7, with D unclear. CDR3 length: 13 amino acids. Germline assignment: CDR1 MNHEY and CDR2 SMNVEV (reference sequence). For the CDR3, the DNA is TGTGCCAGCAGTTTTAACAGCCCCTACGAGCACTACTTC. It translates to CASSFNSPYEHYF.

The genes are TRBV30 and TRBJ2-1; a possible D gene is TRBD1 (5 bases). The CDR3 is 12 amino acids. Trimming cost V 3 bases and J 15 bases, with 18 bases left between them. Germline V gene data show CDR1 as GTSNPN and CDR2 as SVGIG (reference sequence). CDR3 loop: CAWRALTVGLFF. The CDR3 nucleotides read TGTGCCTGGAGGGCCTTGACAGTAGGGCTGTTCTTC.

The chain recombines TRBV3-1 with TRBJ2-3; the D gene is possibly TRBD1 (6 bases). The ends were cut back, 4 bases at V and 2 bases at J, with 16 bases in the middle. Germline V CDR1 and CDR2: LGHDT, YNNKEL (reference sequence). The CDR3 length is 16 residues. This CDR3 reads CASSRYNHRVTDTQYF. CDR3 coding DNA: TGTGCCAGCAGCCGATACAACCACAGGGTCACAGATACGCAGTATTTT.

The chain employs TRBV9 and TRBJ2-7; D is unclear. Trimming took off 5 bases at V and 3 bases at J, with 15 bases between the two ends. Germline V lookup: CDR1 SGDLS, CDR2 YYNGEE. The CDR3 contains 14 residues. The CDR3 loop is CASSPTQVFYEQYF. The CDR3 DNA reads TGTGCCAGCAGTCCTACCCAGGTATTCTACGAGCAGTACTTC.

This chain links TRBV10-3 with TRBJ2-3, with D perhaps assigned TRBD1 or TRBD2 (5 bases each). This CDR3 region has 16 residues. CDR1 is ENHRY and CDR2 is SYGVKD in the germline V gene. The ends were cut back, 0 bases at V and 2 bases at J, with 12 bases in the middle. The CDR3 here is CAISESMGEYTDTQYF. The CDR3 DNA is TGTGCCATCAGTGAGTCGATGGGGGAATACACAGATACGCAGTATTTT.

The V and J genes are TRBV4-3 and TRBJ2-5; 12 bases align to TRBD1. In germline, CDR1 is LGHNA, CDR2 YSLEER. CDR3 length: 16 amino acids. With 1 base clipped from V and 5 bases from J, the junction kept 5 bases outside the gene matches. The DNA of the CDR3 is TGCGCCAGCAGCCAAGGACCGGGACAGGGGGCGGAGACCCAGTACTTC. It specifies CASSQGPGQGAETQYF.

The chain uses TRBV5-1 and TRBJ1-6; a possible D gene is TRBD1 (5 bases). This CDR3 contains 14 residues. V lost 1 base and J lost 5, with 7 bases in between. Germline CDR1 and CDR2: SGHRS and YFSETQ. The CDR3 region has the DNA TGCGCCAGCAGCTTGCGGGGACATAATTCACCCCTCCACTTT. Translating gives CASSLRGHNSPLHF.

This chain joins TRBV20-1 and TRBJ2-6; D possibly corresponds to TRBD1 (6 bases). Per germline, CDR1 DFQATT and CDR2 SNEGSKA (reference sequence). The CDR3 loop spans 17 amino acids. V shed 0 bases and J shed 2 bases, with 14 bases lying between them. The CDR3 region is CSARDQQGFTGANVLTF. In nucleotides, the CDR3 is TGCAGTGCTAGAGATCAACAGGGCTTCACTGGGGCCAACGTCCTGACTTTC.

The CDR3 reads CAWQYQGSEQYF. CDR3 coding DNA: TGTGCCTGGCAGTACCAGGGGAGTGAGCAGTACTTC. The V gene is TRBV30, the J gene TRBJ2-1, with D possibly TRBD1 on 6 matching bases. The J call may not be correct, given that the DNA end is closer to TRBJ2-7. Germline assignment: CDR1 GTSNPN and CDR2 SVGIG (reference sequence). CDR3 length: 12 amino acids.

This sequence joins TRBV19 and TRBJ2-1; D is possibly TRBD2 (6 bases). Trimming shortened V by 3 bases and J by 7 bases, and 13 bases separated the two germline ends. Per germline, CDR1 LNHDA and CDR2 SQIVND (reference sequence). This CDR3 comprises 14 residues. As DNA, the CDR3 is TGTGCCAGTAGTATCTTCGGGGGACCTAATGAGCAGTTCTTC. This encodes CASSIFGGPNEQFF. Supplemented by reference TRBV19 and TRBJ2-1, the full variable domain reads DGGITQSPKYLFRKEGQNVTLSCEQNLNHDAMYWYRQDPGQGLRLIYYSQIVNDFQKGDIAEGYSVSREKKESFPLTVTSAQKNPTAFYLCASSIFGGPNEQFFGPGTRLTVL.

This clonotype was counted only a few times. The chain uses TRBV7-2 and TRBJ1-2, with TRBD1 matching 7 bases. The CDR3 is 15 amino acids. From germline, CDR1 is SGHTA and CDR2 FQGNSA. V dropped 6 bases and J dropped 5; count of bases not matched to a gene: 12. The CDR3 is CASRPPGTAYYGYTF. CDR3 sequence (DNA): TGTGCCAGCAGACCCCCCGGGACAGCCTATTATGGCTACACCTTC. The full variable domain, with the rest looked up from reference TRBV7-2 and TRBJ1-2, is GAGVSQSPSNKVTEKGKDVELRCDPISGHTALYWYRQSLGQGLEFLIYFQGNSAPDKSGLPSDRFSAERTGGSVSTLTIQRTQQEDSAVYLCASRPPGTAYYGYTFGSGTRLTVV.

This clonotype was seen once. The V and J genes are TRBV20-1 and TRBJ2-7, with D tentatively TRBD1 or TRBD2 (6 bases each). V lost 4 bases, J lost 5 bases, and 12 bases lay in between. This CDR3 is built from 12 residues. The germline V gene has CDR1 DFQATT and CDR2 SNEGSKA (reference sequence). CDR3 in amino acids: CSAKGGPDEQYF. In DNA form, the CDR3 reads TGCAGTGCTAAAGGGGGGCCGGACGAGCAGTACTTC.

This clonotype came up a few times. The chain joins TRBV28 to TRBJ2-1; D is unclear. Trimming took off 5 bases at V and 9 bases at J, with 8 bases between the two ends. The CDR3 contains 11 residues. In germline, CDR1 is MDHEN, CDR2 SYDVKM. CDR3: CASSPYGEQFF. CDR3 DNA sequence: TGTGCCAGCAGTCCCTACGGTGAGCAGTTCTTC.

DNA of the CDR3: TGTGCCAGCAGAGGGGGACTAGCTCCTGGAGAGCAGTACTTC. Protein product: CASRGGLAPGEQYF. The rearrangement joins TRBV6-5 to TRBJ2-4, with TRBD2 identical over 9 bases. CDR1 and CDR2 (germline): MNHEY, SVGAGI. The trim removed 6 bases at V and 13 bases at J, leaving 13 bases unmatched. The CDR3 consists of 14 residues.